This T cell receptor beta chain stems from a study of neurological immune-mediated disorders. Whole-study findings and limits: None of the features examined (clinical or MRI) was associated with the multiple sclerosis repertoire cluster. None of the CDR3 amino acid sequences of expanded clones were shared across subjects, and this suggested private repertoires in all groups. Levels of TCR clonal expansion peaked in HTLV-1-associated myelopathy and reached their lowest in multiple sclerosis, under those of healthy controls.

The table lists this clonotype with many counts. What it binds is not known. 5'RACE employing 10-nucleotide random UMIs yielded the cDNA. TCRdb reprocessed the 5' RACE reads via MiXCR and lists one record per CDR3 protein. The data contain approximately 90,000 distinct CDR3 sequences, 3% to 4% of them singletons. The CDR3 length is 18 residues. Germline CDR1 is DFQATT and CDR2 is SNEGSKA (reference sequence). V lost 0 bases to trimming and J lost 0 bases; unmatched junction nucleotides: 9. The sample comprised PBMCs. The clonotype was recovered from a woman aged 18 to 35 with multiple sclerosis. The chain joins TRBV20-1 to TRBJ2-4; 9 nucleotides align to TRBD2. CDR3: CSARDGIAGDLAKNIQYF. In DNA, the CDR3 is TGCAGTGCTAGAGACGGAATAGCGGGAGACTTAGCCAAAAACATTCAGTACTTC.